What follows describes a single TCR beta chain. Its antigen remains unidentified. Only in-frame clones appear in the TCRdb table, and some are missing; sequencing was by immunoSEQ multiplex PCR. The sample includes about 1 million clones, 60% to 80% of them seen just once. This entry comes from a study of shared clonotypes between healthy human individuals. Study results and limitations: Despite large depth, rarefaction showed incomplete sorted-subset sequencing.

The study drew all its donors from Caucasian adults living in Nashville, Tennessee. The sequence derives from a young man in good health. Sequencing was done on a sample of memory CD4+ T cells sorted from blood. The sample's subset: CD45RA-negative fraction.

CDR3 coding DNA: TGCAGCGCTAACTGGGGTGGCTCTGGGGCCAACGTCCTGACTTTC. Translated: CSANWGGSGANVLTF. The chain has TRBV29-1 and TRBJ2-6, with D unresolved. The length of the CDR3 is 15 residues. The ends were cut back, 7 bases at V and 0 bases at J, with 13 bases in the middle. Germline CDR1 SQVTM, CDR2 ANQGSEA. The entire variable domain, with the rest obtained from reference TRBV29-1 and TRBJ2-6, is as follows: SAVISQKPSRDICQRGTSLTIQCQVDSQVTMMFWYRQQPGQSLTLIATANQGSEATYESGFVIDKFPISRPNLTFSTLTVSNMSPEDSSIYLCSANWGGSGANVLTFGAGSRLTVL.